This T cell receptor (beta chain) derives from a study of blood T cell repertoires in COVID-19. Study at large: Samples of COVID-19 (acute and convalescent) were obtained from the United States, Italy and Spain.

Authors' processing steps: Amplification with reference gene primers provided the estimates of nucleated cell counts. TCRdb's table, derived via immunoSEQ multiplex PCR, lists solely in-frame clones and lacks some. Clone size and the V and J calls come from that table; the DNA yielded D and trimming. The sample contains approximately 100,000 clones, about 90% of which appear only once. Patients in Seattle were enrolled during active infection, then followed longitudinally. Per the germline V gene, CDR1 is SQVTM and CDR2 is ANQGSEA. This CDR3 is 12 amino acids long. Trimming removed 6 bases from V and 0 bases from J; junction bases left unmatched: 1.

Sequenced input: peripheral blood. The gene calls are TRBV29-1 and TRBJ1-1, with TRBD1 identical over 7 bases. The TCR comes from a human donor with COVID-19, enrolled during active disease. The donor label of this sample is uncertain. CDR3 sequence reads: CSVQGVNTEAFF. In nucleotides, the CDR3 is TGCAGCGTCCAGGGGGTGAACACTGAAGCTTTCTTT.